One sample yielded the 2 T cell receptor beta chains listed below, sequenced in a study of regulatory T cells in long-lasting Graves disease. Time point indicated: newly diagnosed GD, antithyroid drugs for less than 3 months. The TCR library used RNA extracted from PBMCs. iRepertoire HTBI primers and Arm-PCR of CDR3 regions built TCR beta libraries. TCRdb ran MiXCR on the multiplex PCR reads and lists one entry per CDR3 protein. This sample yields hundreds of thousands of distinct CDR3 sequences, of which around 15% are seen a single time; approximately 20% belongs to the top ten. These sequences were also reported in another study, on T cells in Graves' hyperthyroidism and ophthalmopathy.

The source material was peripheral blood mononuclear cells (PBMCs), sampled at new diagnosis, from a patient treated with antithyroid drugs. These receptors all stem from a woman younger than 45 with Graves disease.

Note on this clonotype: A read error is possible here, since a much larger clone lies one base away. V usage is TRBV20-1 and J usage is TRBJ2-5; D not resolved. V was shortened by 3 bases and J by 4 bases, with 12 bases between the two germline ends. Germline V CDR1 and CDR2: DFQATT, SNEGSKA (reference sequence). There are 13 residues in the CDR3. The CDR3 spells CSARATLRETQYF. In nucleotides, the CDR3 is TGCAGTGCTAGGGCGACTCTCCGAGAGACCCAGTACTTC.

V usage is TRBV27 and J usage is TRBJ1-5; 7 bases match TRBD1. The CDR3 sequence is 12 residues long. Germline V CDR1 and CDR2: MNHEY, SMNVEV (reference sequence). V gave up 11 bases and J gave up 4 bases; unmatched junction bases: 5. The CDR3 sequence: CAAGTANQPQHF. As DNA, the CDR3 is TGTGCCGCAGGGACAGCAAATCAGCCCCAGCATTTT.